This record covers a single T cell receptor (beta chain). Its specificity is unknown. Repertoires were generated with immunoSEQ multiplex PCR, while TCRdb's copy carries only in-frame clones and drops some. Here the sample spans around 140,000 clones, roughly nine tenths being singletons. Trimming took off 5 bases at V and 7 bases at J, with 18 bases between the two ends. Per the germline V gene, CDR1 is MRHNA and CDR2 is SNTAGT. The CDR3 contains 15 residues. The sample belongs to a study of T cell responses to AZD1222 COVID-19 vaccine. Overall study: Second-dose schedules of about 4 or about 12 weeks were combined.

Whole-study findings and limits: Close to half of spike-specific TCRs reportedly recognize unmutated variant regions. A mostly white British donor set with more females was recruited, and clonal diversity was possibly underestimated. All repertoire sampling was performed exclusively after the peak T cell response.

This TCR derives from an adult in good health. The chain has TRBV6-4 and TRBJ2-1; D tentatively reads TRBD1 or TRBD2 (5 bases each). The sample was peripheral blood, taken on day 0 of AZD1222 vaccination. The CDR3 loop reads CASSPSGSIVNEQFF. The DNA of the CDR3 is TGTGCCAGCAGTCCCTCAGGGAGTATCGTAAATGAGCAGTTCTTC.